Included here is one T cell receptor beta chain sequence, with context. The antigen it binds to is not known. The sample holds no much larger clone one base away, and base qualities are not on file. This record comes from a study of long-term antiretroviral therapy in people with HIV (dated by TCRdb to the early 2020s). As for the study more broadly: The earliest samples were collected approximately a decade before the 2015 WHO recommendation for immediate ART, a period when ART was typically delayed until CD4 counts fell. Whether ART initiation and durable HIV suppression were associated with changes in peripheral blood TRB repertoire composition and diversity was tested in a retrospective serial study. From 25 to 30 adults with confirmed HIV infection, the cohort provided under 250 cryopreserved PBMC samples, gathered serially across a mean of approximately six years (range 1-12). About 35% of the 30 participants with HIV were female. No cross-contamination during QIAcube processing was seen in test extractions of a monoclonal T-cell line run alongside around 34 polyclonal samples. Here is what the overall study found, with its caveats: Inferences about post-ART repertoire changes were limited because no data were available on ART adherence, viral resistance or therapy changes. Because pre-ART samples had limited cell numbers, unsorted PBMC were profiled rather than sorted CD4+ and CD8+ T cells. Compared with controls, HIV repertoires had narrower CDR3 length ranges, and the network structure pointed to an antigen-experienced repertoire that shifted only slightly toward naive after ART. Starting ART was linked to a significant rise in TRB diversity, yet even after long-term ART the diversity remained significantly lower than in transplant donor controls. Limited PBMC availability meant only the TCR beta chain was sequenced, without alpha chain pairing. The samples span the years 2004 to 2017, and the ART regimens used at that time may not be as effective as current regimens. Expanded TRB clones identified before ART initiation dominated the repertoire across all time points, though the dominance fluctuated and decreased in many PLHIV after ART.

Looking up the germline V gene (reference sequence) yields CDR1 MNHNY and CDR2 SVGAGI. The CDR3 starts with the cysteine, ends with the phenylalanine, and has 14 residues. The read is trimmed to its CDR3 DNA, 42 bases read in frame from base 1. V is cut by 6 bases and J by 0 bases, and the space between the germline ends is 12 bases. The immunoSEQ hsTCRB v3.0 assay was used at survey level resolution to sequence the TRB variable region. The targeted TRB sequencing depth was about 40,000-55,000 T-cell genomes per sample. An Illumina MiSeq with a v3 150-cycle kit was used to sequence the pooled TRB libraries. As for the original processing: Repertoire analysis was run in R within a reproducible Nextflow workflow that covered QC, data transformation and analysis. LymphoSeq2, an R package for exploring AIRR-Seq data, was used to implement the custom analyses. Four samples that yielded fewer than 5000 total TRB sequences were excluded, so that more than 150 HIV repertoires were analyzed. Among the 188 retained HIV repertoires, 59 were collected before ART initiation and roughly 130 were collected after ART initiation. Each repertoire was downsampled to 5000 TRB nucleotide sequences, and summary statistics were averaged across 100 downsampling iterations. The analysis kept only TRB sequences whose CDR3 regions were at least seven amino acids long. Diversity was assessed using a clonality score derived from Shannon entropy and using the Gini coefficient. In repertoire networks, the top 5000 CDR3 amino acid sequences were linked whenever an edit distance of one separated two sequences. Antigen specificity groups and MHC restriction were predicted for TRB CDR3 amino acid sequences with GLIPH2. Known CMV, EBV, HIV or tissue antigen associations were flagged by matching CDR3 amino acid sequences against VDJdb and McPAS-TCR. Pre-ART, post-ART and control groups were compared with Wilcoxon signed-rank tests and Holm-Bonferroni correction. Imported from immuneACCESS, the table was reduced by TCRdb to in-frame sequences with V and J called. These copies leave out some clones; in studies compared against another copy, an unresolved V gene accounts for under half, and the cause of the remainder is not known. V, J and clone size derive from that table, while D and trimming were established from the DNA sequence. This sample comprises more than 35,000 clones, around 80% of them detected only once. The top ten constitute roughly 5.6% of the sample.

Inclusion was restricted to participants for whom at least one PBMC sample before ART initiation and at least two post-ART samples were available. All participants with HIV were treated in the United States of America. Before DNA extraction, cryopreserved samples of roughly 0.9-10 million PBMC were thawed and then washed. At the time of the earliest PBMC sample, participants with HIV were aged between roughly 20 and 60 years. PBMC samples were contributed by each participant from 1-4 timepoints before ART initiation and 2-8 timepoints after ART initiation, with a median of 7 samples. For every participant, serial HIV viral load, CD4+ T-cell count, ART history and demographic data were obtained. A Qiagen kit on a QIAcube was used to extract genomic DNA from unsorted PBMC, with samples processed in batches of 12.

The rearranged segments are TRBV6-6 and TRBJ2-7; TRBD1 is perhaps the D gene, given 5 matching bases. The clonotype was recovered from a man between 18 and 29 years old with HIV. Sequencing was performed on unsorted PBMCs, taken 1.5 years after starting antiretroviral therapy. The bases read TGTGCCAGCAGAGCAACAGGAAACTCCTACGAGCAGTACTTC. Its translation is CASRATGNSYEQYF.